The rows below give T cell receptor beta chains drawn from one sample of a study of metastatic and nonmetastatic thyroid tumors. TCRdb re-clonotyped the PCR reads via MiXCR. The table records about 92,000 clones, about 15% of them present only once. Source material: blood. These TCRs come from a female donor with papillary thyroid cancer or a benign thyroid nodule (not recorded which). Some clones in this sample may be carry-over from other donors' samples. Both conserved end residues are part of each CDR3. D genes are given only for firm matches. Some rows have no size entry. The others give once, few or many, or a class for an expanded clone.

D gene: TRBD1; J gene: TRBJ2-7; V gene: TRBV6-2/TRBV6-3; clone size: many; CDR3 DNA: TGTGCCAGCAGTGCCCTCGGACAGGGGGCGCCCCGGGGATACGAGCAGTACTTC; CDR3 protein: CASSALGQGAPRGYEQYF
D gene: TRBD1; J gene: TRBJ1-2; V gene: TRBV11-1; clone size: many; CDR3 DNA: TGTGCCAGCAGCTCACTCCGGGACAGGGGAAACTATGGCTACACCTTC; CDR3 protein: CASSSLRDRGNYGYTF
D gene: .; J gene: TRBJ1-6; V gene: TRBV20-1; clone size: many; CDR3 DNA: TGCAGTGCTAGAGATTTTAGGAGGGCACCCCTCCACTTT; CDR3 protein: CSARDFRRAPLHF
D gene: .; J gene: TRBJ2-6; V gene: TRBV7-3; clone size: many; CDR3 DNA: TGTGCCAGCAGCTCCCCCCGGGGGGCCAACGTCCTGACTTTC; CDR3 protein: CASSSPRGANVLTF
D gene: .; J gene: TRBJ2-5; V gene: TRBV2; clone size: many; CDR3 DNA: TGTGCCAGCAGTGAGGGGGACAACAACCAAGAGATCCAGTACTTC; CDR3 protein: CASSEGDNNQEIQYF
D gene: .; J gene: TRBJ2-5; V gene: TRBV18; clone size: .; CDR3 DNA: TGTGCCAGCTCACCACGGGGCCAAGAGACCCAGTACTTC; CDR3 protein: CASSPRGQETQYF
D gene: .; J gene: TRBJ1-3; V gene: TRBV6-2/TRBV6-3; clone size: many; CDR3 DNA: TGTGCCAGCAAACGAAGGTCTGGAAACACCATATATTTT; CDR3 protein: CASKRRSGNTIYF
D gene: .; J gene: TRBJ2-7; V gene: TRBV6-2/TRBV6-3; clone size: many; CDR3 DNA: TGTGCCAGCAGTTACTCGTTAGCGCAGACCTCCTACGAGCAGTACTTC; CDR3 protein: CASSYSLAQTSYEQYF
D gene: .; J gene: TRBJ1-1; V gene: TRBV5-1; clone size: many; CDR3 DNA: TGCGCCAGCAGCCCGAGACAGGTTTGGACCACTGAAGCTTTCTTT; CDR3 protein: CASSPRQVWTTEAFF
D gene: TRBD1; J gene: TRBJ2-6; V gene: TRBV4-2; clone size: many; CDR3 DNA: TGTGCCAGCAGCCGGGACAGTAGTTCTGGGGCCAACGTCCTGACTTTC; CDR3 protein: CASSRDSSSGANVLTF
D gene: TRBD1; J gene: TRBJ2-5; V gene: TRBV6-1; clone size: many; CDR3 DNA: TGTGCCAGCAGATTGACAGGGCTGGGTGAGACCCAGTACTTC; CDR3 protein: CASRLTGLGETQYF
D gene: .; J gene: TRBJ2-5; V gene: TRBV14; clone size: many; CDR3 DNA: TGTGCCAGCAGCCCCACAGTTTCCCTGGCCCAGTACTTC; CDR3 protein: CASSPTVSLAQYF
D gene: TRBD1; J gene: TRBJ1-5; V gene: TRBV11-2; clone size: few; CDR3 DNA: TGTGCCAGCAGCTTAGACAGGGACAGGGGGGGAAGGCGCTATAGCAATCAGCCCCAGCATTTT; CDR3 protein: CASSLDRDRGGRRYSNQPQHF
D gene: TRBD2; J gene: TRBJ2-3; V gene: TRBV6-1; clone size: many; CDR3 DNA: TGTGCCAGCAATCCCTTCGCGGGGGGAGGGGATACGCAGTATTTT; CDR3 protein: CASNPFAGGGDTQYF
D gene: .; J gene: TRBJ1-6; V gene: TRBV6-5; clone size: many; CDR3 DNA: TGTGCCAGCAGTTACTCGTCGGGTGACCCCCTCCACTTT; CDR3 protein: CASSYSSGDPLHF